This T cell receptor beta chain appears in the sequencing data of a study of blood T cell repertoires in COVID-19. The overall study: The United States, Italy and Spain were the sources of the acute and convalescent COVID-19 samples. PBMCs, B-cell-depleted T cells, or T cells provided the cDNA or gDNA that made up the material.

This clone was detected only once. The germline V gene has CDR1 SGHDT and CDR2 YYEEEE. V lost 4 bases and J 7 bases, leaving 15 bases between the germline ends. The CDR3 has 14 amino acids. The protocol was immunoSEQ multiplex PCR, while the TCRdb copy is restricted to in-frame clones and leaves out a portion. The sample shows 300,000 to 400,000 clones, 87% of them seen only once. The clonotype was recovered from a man aged 25-45 years with COVID-19, enrolled during active disease. This rearrangement joins TRBV5-6 to TRBJ1-3; a possible D gene is TRBD1 (6 bases). Sequenced: peripheral blood. CDR3 bases: TGTGCCAGCAGCCCGGACAGTTTGGGGAACACCATATATTTT. This encodes CASSPDSLGNTIYF.